Below are 26 T cell receptor beta chains sequenced from a single sample in a study of T-cell memory formation after mild COVID-19. MiXCR, run by TCRdb on the 5' RACE reads, gives a single entry per CDR3 protein. Of under 400,000 distinct CDR3 sequences listed, more than 20% are singletons. The sequencing input was PBMCs or a T cell subset sorted from them (not recorded which). These receptor sequences come from an adult woman who had mild COVID-19 (a few samples of this study predate the infection). Cell type and time point are not known.

The chain recombines TRBV7-2 with TRBJ1-1, with 8 positions matching TRBD1. The V gene's germline CDR1 is SGHTA and CDR2 FQGNSA. V lost 5 bases and J lost 7; bases outside the gene matches: 3. The CDR3 is made up of 12 amino acids. CDR3 sequence reads: CASSRQGLEAFF. The CDR3 nucleotides read TGTGCCAGCAGCCGACAGGGGCTTGAAGCTTTCTTT.

This clonotype was seen a handful of times. DNA of the CDR3: TGCAGCGCTGGAAATGCGGGGACAGCCACGTACTTC. The encoded protein is CSAGNAGTATYF. The rearrangement joins TRBV29-1 to TRBJ2-7; D is possibly TRBD1 (7 bases). V lost 7 bases to trimming and J lost 12 bases, with 22 bases between them. The CDR3 is made up of 12 amino acids. Germline V gene data show CDR1 as SQVTM and CDR2 as ANQGSEA.

This clonotype was observed a handful of times. The chain uses TRBV4-1 and TRBJ2-5; D may be TRBD2 (6 bases). Trimming pared 4 bases from V and 2 bases from J, leaving 11 bases between. This CDR3 is built from 14 residues. The germline CDR1 and CDR2 sequences are MGHRA and YSYEKL. CDR3 coding DNA: TGCGCCAGCAGCCTCGGGGACTCACAAGAGACCCAGTACTTC. This encodes CASSLGDSQETQYF.

CDR3 in DNA: TGCGCCAGCAGCCAAGCCCCCACAGGGGGACTTTTGGAACTGTTTTTT. Its translation: CASSQAPTGGLLELFF. The chain carries TRBV4-1 and TRBJ1-4; 8 bases are a match to TRBD1. Germline V gene sequence: CDR1 MGHRA, CDR2 YSYEKL. V was clipped by 1 base and J by 12 bases; unmatched bases: 13. The CDR3 length is 16 residues.

This clonotype came up a few times. For the CDR3, the DNA is TGCGCCAGCAGCCCGGGGACTAGCGGGTACCCAGATACGCAGTATTTT. Its translation: CASSPGTSGYPDTQYF. The chain links TRBV5-1 to TRBJ2-3, with 12 bases lining up with TRBD2. The CDR3 has 16 amino acids. Germline V CDR1 and CDR2: SGHRS, YFSETQ. Unmatched junction bases numbered 7, after V lost 4 bases and J lost 4 bases.

The rearrangement joins TRBV12-3 or TRBV12-4 to TRBJ1-2; a weak D match, TRBD1 (5 bases). Trimming stripped 8 bases from V and 4 bases from J, with 14 bases between. The CDR3 has 13 amino acids. The CDR3 protein is CASGRGPSYGYTF. The CDR3 region has the DNA TGTGCCAGCGGGAGGGGACCTTCCTATGGCTACACCTTC.

This clonotype was counted only a few times. This chain links TRBV18 with TRBJ1-2; D might be TRBD1 (6 bases). This CDR3 is 16 amino acids long. Between the trimmed V and J ends, which lost 0 bases and 6 bases, there was a span of 17 bases. CDR1 and CDR2 from the germline V gene are KGHSH and LQKENI. Here the CDR3 reads CASSPPYRASGNGYTF. The CDR3 nucleotides read TGTGCCAGCTCACCACCCTACAGGGCGAGCGGTAATGGCTACACCTTC.

This clonotype was detected many times. The rearrangement uses TRBV27 and TRBJ2-1; 12 nucleotides agree with TRBD2. V dropped 6 bases and J dropped 6; count of bases not matched to a gene: 3. Germline V gene data show CDR1 as MNHEY and CDR2 as SMNVEV (reference sequence). This CDR3 has 14 residues. CDR3 protein: CASRGLAGTNEQFF. CDR3 bases: TGTGCCAGCAGAGGACTAGCGGGGACCAATGAGCAGTTCTTC.

The rearrangement joins TRBV12-3 or TRBV12-4 to TRBJ2-3; TRBD2 agrees at 7 bases. V dropped 2 bases and J dropped 0; count of bases not matched to a gene: 2. The CDR3 has 15 residues. CDR3 in DNA: TGTGCCAGCAGTTTAAGCGGGGCTAGCACAGATACGCAGTATTTT. It codes for CASSLSGASTDTQYF.

The chain joins TRBV9 to TRBJ2-7; 7 bases match TRBD2. This CDR3 is built from 15 residues. The V segment lost 0 bases and the J segment 2 bases; nucleotides outside the gene matches: 5. Per the germline V gene, CDR1 is SGDLS and CDR2 is YYNGEE. The CDR3 coding sequence is TGTGCCAGCAGCGTAGAGGCTAGCGGCGCCTACGAGCAGTACTTC. It yields the protein CASSVEASGAYEQYF.

This clonotype was picked up a small number of times. The gene calls are TRBV29-1 and TRBJ2-3, with TRBD2 matching 14 bases. V was clipped by 4 bases and J by 3 bases; unmatched bases: 3. Germline V lookup: CDR1 SQVTM, CDR2 ANQGSEA. The CDR3 contains 15 residues. Here the CDR3 reads CSVGGTSGGTDTQYF. CDR3 DNA sequence: TGCAGCGTTGGGGGGACTAGCGGGGGAACAGATACGCAGTATTTT.

This chain connects TRBV11-2 to TRBJ2-1, with D possibly called TRBD1 or TRBD2 (5 bases each). The CDR3 consists of 16 residues. Trimming cost V 5 bases and J 1 base, with 15 bases left between them. Per germline, CDR1 SGHAT and CDR2 FQNNGV. This CDR3 reads CASSHIWGSSYNEQFF. CDR3 in DNA: TGTGCCAGCAGCCACATATGGGGGTCATCCTACAATGAGCAGTTCTTC.

Comments on this clonotype: A read error may account for a junction end that differs from germline. This chain connects TRBV7-7 to TRBJ2-3; 7 bases align to TRBD2. This CDR3 is built from 18 residues. The germline CDR1 and CDR2 sequences are SSHAT and FNYEAQ (reference sequence). In DNA form, the CDR3 reads TGTGCTAGCAGCTTAAGTCTAGCGGATCCTCCTAGCACAGATACGCAGTATTTT. It is translated as CASSLSLADPPSTDTQYF. Filled out from reference TRBV7-7 and TRBJ2-3, the complete variable domain reads GAGVSQSPRYKVTKRGQDVTLRCDPISSHATLYWYQQALGQGPEFLTYFNYEAQPDKSGLPSDRFSAERPEGSISTLTIQRTEQRDSAMYRCASSLSLADPPSTDTQYFGPGTRLTVL.

V and J are TRBV24-1 and TRBJ2-1, with 7 bases matching TRBD1. The germline V gene encodes CDR1 KGHDR and CDR2 SFDVKD. The V segment lost 4 bases and the J segment 3 bases; nucleotides outside the gene matches: 8. CDR3 length: 16 residues. This CDR3 reads CATSEIGQALYNEQFF. The CDR3 bases are TGTGCCACCAGTGAGATTGGACAGGCGCTCTACAATGAGCAGTTCTTC.

Only a few counts were recorded for this clonotype. The chain has TRBV6-6 and TRBJ2-7, with D possibly being TRBD1 or TRBD2 (5 bases each). The CDR3 spans 15 residues. The germline CDR1 and CDR2 sequences are MNHNY and SVGAGI (reference sequence). V was shortened by 0 bases and J by 2 bases, with 11 bases between the two germline ends. CDR3 region: CASSYSPWGTYEQYF. CDR3 sequence (DNA): TGTGCCAGCAGTTACTCCCCTTGGGGGACCTACGAGCAGTACTTC.

This clonotype was seen only a few times. The chain recombines TRBV20-1 with TRBJ2-1; D possibly matches TRBD1 or TRBD2 (5 bases each). Germline CDR1 and CDR2: DFQATT and SNEGSKA (reference sequence). The CDR3 consists of 13 residues. Deletions cut 3 bases from V and 7 bases from J, with 13 bases between. The CDR3 spells CSASGASGNEQFF. In DNA form, the CDR3 reads TGCAGTGCTAGCGGGGCTTCGGGGAATGAGCAGTTCTTC.

This clonotype has a count of ten or more. The V and J genes are TRBV11-2 and TRBJ2-4; D not resolved. This CDR3 has 13 amino acids. Trimming took 3 bases from V and 3 from J, leaving 6 bases between them. CDR1 SGHAT and CDR2 FQNNGV come from the germline V gene. The CDR3 nucleotides are TGTGCCAGCAGCTTGGAGAGCAAAAACATTCAGTACTTC. This encodes CASSLESKNIQYF. The whole variable domain, filled in from reference TRBV11-2 and TRBJ2-4, reads EAGVAQSPRYKIIEKRQSVAFWCNPISGHATLYWYQQILGQGPKLLIQFQNNGVVDDSQLPKDRFSAERLKGVDSTLKIQPAKLEDSAVYLCASSLESKNIQYFGAGTRLSVL.

The chain is built from TRBV13 and TRBJ2-7; the D gene could be TRBD1 or TRBD2 (6 bases each). The CDR3 has 15 residues. The germline V gene encodes CDR1 PRHDT and CDR2 FYEKMQ (reference sequence). Trimming shortened V by 0 bases and J by 6 bases, and 15 bases separated the two germline ends. The CDR3 here is CASSLGGGAVREQYF. The CDR3 DNA follows: TGTGCCAGCAGCTTAGGGGGGGGCGCCGTGCGCGAGCAGTACTTC.

V gene TRBV20-1 combines with J gene TRBJ1-1; 7 nucleotides agree with TRBD1. With V trimmed by 0 bases and J by 1 base, 11 bases remained unmatched. The CDR3 has 17 residues. Germline V gene data show CDR1 as DFQATT and CDR2 as SNEGSKA (reference sequence). CDR3 region: CSARERTGVMGNTEAFF. CDR3 nucleotide sequence: TGCAGTGCTAGAGAAAGGACAGGAGTAATGGGGAACACTGAAGCTTTCTTT.

This clonotype was detected many times. V gene TRBV6-7 combines with J gene TRBJ2-1, with D hard to call. TRBV6-7 is an ORF for which the function is uncertain. CDR3 length: 17 amino acids. V was shortened by 6 bases and J by 1 base, with 19 bases between the two germline ends. CDR3 loop: CASRMSYVRASYNEQFF. The CDR3 DNA follows: TGTGCCAGCAGGATGAGTTACGTAAGGGCGTCCTACAATGAGCAGTTCTTC.

This clonotype was seen only a few times. This sequence joins TRBV5-1 and TRBJ2-5, with 7 bases matching TRBD1. Losses at the gene ends were 4 bases for V and 5 bases for J; bases not matched to a gene: 14. In germline, CDR1 is SGHRS, CDR2 YFSETQ. There are 16 residues in the CDR3. Written as DNA, the CDR3 is TGCGCCAGCAGCCCTCGATCCAGGGGGACCGTGGAGACCCAGTACTTC. This encodes CASSPRSRGTVETQYF.

The chain links TRBV20-1 to TRBJ1-5; TRBD1 might be the D (6 bases). V was cut by 6 bases and J by 2 bases, with 17 bases left in between. Germline V lookup: CDR1 DFQATT, CDR2 SNEGSKA (reference sequence). CDR3 length: 15 amino acids. Here the CDR3 reads CSASTGLLRNQPQHF. The CDR3 DNA sequence: TGCAGTGCATCGACAGGACTACTTCGCAATCAGCCCCAGCATTTT.

This clonotype came up a few times. V and J are TRBV2 and TRBJ1-1; D unresolved. This CDR3 region has 14 residues. Trimming removed 4 bases from V and 5 bases from J, with 14 bases in between. Germline CDR1 and CDR2: SNHLY and FYNNEI. CDR3 sequence: CASSVGEGGTEAFF. CDR3 nucleotides: TGTGCCAGCAGTGTCGGGGAGGGAGGGACTGAAGCTTTCTTT.

V usage is TRBV24-1 and J usage is TRBJ1-4, with TRBD1 matching over 11 bases. Germline lookup yields CDR1 KGHDR and CDR2 SFDVKD. The CDR3 totals 16 residues. Losses at the gene ends were 4 bases for V and 6 bases for J; bases not matched to a gene: 6. The CDR3 DNA is TGTGCCACCAGTGACCCCGGGGACAGGGGGGATGAAAAACTGTTTTTT. It is translated as CATSDPGDRGDEKLFF.

This clonotype was detected a few times. This chain joins TRBV24-1 and TRBJ1-5; no clear D. Trimming stripped 4 bases from V and 1 base from J, with 10 bases between. This CDR3 is 15 amino acids long. CDR1 and CDR2 from the germline V gene are KGHDR and SFDVKD. This CDR3 is CATSDPSASNQPQHF. For the CDR3, the DNA is TGTGCCACCAGTGACCCCTCGGCGAGCAATCAGCCCCAGCATTTT.

This clonotype has just one count. This rearrangement joins TRBV5-1 to TRBJ1-4, with D perhaps TRBD1 (5 bases). Between the trimmed V and J ends, which lost 4 bases and 7 bases, there was a span of 23 bases. CDR3 length: 17 residues. The germline V gene encodes CDR1 SGHRS and CDR2 YFSETQ. CDR3 protein: CASSPGRGLPEGEKLFF. The CDR3 DNA follows: TGCGCCAGCAGCCCGGGTAGGGGACTCCCGGAGGGTGAAAAACTGTTTTTT.